The rows below give T cell receptor beta chains drawn from one sample of a study of T cell responses to AZD1222 COVID-19 vaccine. Clones were read by immunoSEQ multiplex PCR, and TCRdb kept only the in-frame ones, dropping some. The profile shows fewer than 150,000 clones, 90% of them singletons. This sample comprised peripheral blood, obtained 28 days after the second AZD1222 dose. The receptors derive from an adult who received the AZD1222 COVID-19 vaccine. Each CDR3 is given with its conserved first and last residue. D genes are given only for firm matches. Expanded clones get a size class; other rows say once, few or many, or leave the size out.

NA	TRBJ1-2	TRBV2	NA	TGTGCCAGCAGCGGAACAGGGTCCCCTAACTATGGCTACACCTTC	CASSGTGSPNYGYTF
NA	TRBJ2-2	TRBV14	NA	TGTGCCAGCGGGAGGGACACCGTTACCGGGGAGCTGTTTTTT	CASGRDTVTGELFF
NA	TRBJ2-7	TRBV28	once	TGTGCCAGCAGTTTTACGGGAGAAGGTTACGAGCAGTACTTC	CASSFTGEGYEQYF
NA	TRBJ2-7	TRBV19	once	TGTGCCAGTAGTCCTACCTTCCCCTACGAGCAGTACTTC	CASSPTFPYEQYF
NA	TRBJ2-7	TRBV7-2	NA	TGTGCCAGCAGCTTTAGTACCTACGAGCAGTACTTC	CASSFSTYEQYF
TRBD1	TRBJ2-5	TRBV5-1	NA	TGCGCCAGCAGCGCCGTCGGGACAGGAAAGACCCAGTACTTC	CASSAVGTGKTQYF
TRBD1	TRBJ1-1	TRBV19	NA	TGTGCCAGTAGTCTGCAGGGGGCCGGCACTGAAGCTTTCTTT	CASSLQGAGTEAFF
TRBD2	TRBJ2-5	TRBV6-5	NA	TGTGCCAGCAGGCGACTAGCGGGGGGGAAAGAGACCCAGTACTTC	CASRRLAGGKETQYF
NA	TRBJ2-3	TRBV27	NA	TGTGCCAGCAGCCTTAGGACTAGCACAGATACGCAGTATTTT	CASSLRTSTDTQYF
TRBD1	TRBJ1-5	TRBV28	NA	TGTGCCAGCAGTTCTTACAGGGGGCGGGGAGTCAATCAGCCCCAGCATTTT	CASSSYRGRGVNQPQHF
NA	TRBJ2-2	TRBV3-1/TRBV3-2	NA	TGTGCCAGCAGCCGACTAGTCCAGAACACCGGGGAGCTGTTTTTT	CASSRLVQNTGELFF
TRBD2	TRBJ2-2	TRBV14	NA	TGTGCCAGCAGCCAAGGACTAGCCCGAAGGGAGCTGTTTTTT	CASSQGLARRELFF
TRBD1	TRBJ2-7	TRBV5-1	NA	TGCGCCAGCAGCGCTATACGGGACAGGGAAAGCTACGAGCAGTACTTC	CASSAIRDRESYEQYF
NA	TRBJ1-4	TRBV7-3	NA	TGTGCCAGCAGCTTAACGCAGAATGAAAAACTGTTTTTT	CASSLTQNEKLFF
TRBD1	TRBJ1-1	TRBV7-2	NA	TGTGCCAGCAGCTCAGGGGGCGGGAACACTGAAGCTTTCTTT	CASSSGGGNTEAFF
TRBD2	TRBJ2-7	TRBV19	NA	TGTGCCAGTAGTATTTCCCCAGCGGGAGGGGACGAGCAGTACTTC	CASSISPAGGDEQYF
NA	TRBJ1-3	TRBV7-9	NA	TGTGCCAGCAGCTTAGCTTCCCCGATAAACACCATATATTTT	CASSLASPINTIYF